Presented here are 26 T cell receptor beta chains from one specimen sequenced in a study of OX40 agonist ivuxolimab in advanced cancers. The table came from immunoSEQ multiplex PCR; TCRdb's copy has only in-frame clones and leaves some out. This table has more than 15,000 clones, roughly 80% appearing once. The sample was CD4+ or CD8+ T cells sorted from blood, taken in a trial of the OX40 agonist ivuxolimab. These receptors were collected from an adult with an advanced solid tumor such as melanoma, head and neck, liver or kidney cancer.

The chain carries TRBV7-9 and TRBJ1-1; D not resolved. The CDR3 covers 14 residues. Germline CDR1 reads SEHNR; CDR2 reads FQNEAQ (reference sequence). Trimming stripped 1 base from V and 1 base from J, with 7 bases between. The CDR3 loop is CASSLGKWNTEAFF. The CDR3 region has the DNA TGTGCCAGCAGCTTAGGAAAGTGGAACACTGAAGCTTTCTTT.

The gene calls are TRBV25-1 and TRBJ2-2, with D perhaps matching TRBD1 or TRBD2 (5 bases each). The germline V and J ends were trimmed by 7 bases and 0 bases, with 15 bases remaining between them. Germline-derived CDR1 and CDR2 are MGHDK and SYGVNS. This CDR3 spans 16 amino acids. The CDR3 coding sequence is TGTGCCAGCACCCCGAAGGGGAGTCCGAACACCGGGGAGCTGTTTTTT. Translation gives CASTPKGSPNTGELFF.

The chain joins TRBV13 to TRBJ2-4; 7 nucleotides line up with TRBD1. The trim removed 1 base at V and 7 bases at J, leaving 4 bases unmatched. This CDR3 has 14 residues. Looked up from germline, CDR1 is PRHDT and CDR2 is FYEKMQ (reference sequence). The CDR3 coding sequence is TGTGCCAGCAGCTTAGCAGACAGGGCGAACATTCAGTACTTC. Translating gives CASSLADRANIQYF.

The J gene is TRBJ1-5, the V gene TRBV11-2, with D possibly being TRBD1 (5 bases). With 5 bases removed from V and 3 bases from J, the gap between germline ends came to 14 bases. The CDR3 covers 15 residues. Per germline, CDR1 SGHAT and CDR2 FQNNGV. As DNA, the CDR3 is TGTGCCAGCAGCCGCGGGGGGACGGCCAATCAGCCCCAGCATTTT. It codes for CASSRGGTANQPQHF.

V usage is TRBV27 and J usage is TRBJ2-7; D could derive from TRBD1 or TRBD2 (5 bases each). The CDR3 has 14 residues. V was cut by 1 base and J by 4 bases, with 11 bases left in between. The V gene's germline CDR1 is MNHEY and CDR2 SMNVEV (reference sequence). CDR3 amino acids: CASSLYPGRYEQYF. The CDR3 DNA is TGTGCCAGCAGTTTATACCCGGGACGGTACGAGCAGTACTTC.

The chain couples TRBV14 to TRBJ1-1; 12 bases line up with TRBD1. Losses at the gene ends were 4 bases for V and 7 bases for J; bases not matched to a gene: 13. This CDR3 has 17 residues. Germline V gene lookup returns CDR1 SGHDN and CDR2 FVKESK. The chain's CDR3 is CASSPGTGGAWYGEAFF. The CDR3 DNA follows: TGTGCCAGCAGCCCCGGGACAGGGGGCGCTTGGTACGGTGAAGCTTTCTTT.

The gene calls are TRBV5-1 and TRBJ2-3, with TRBD2 matching 7 bases. V lost 4 bases, J lost 6 bases, and 17 bases stayed unmatched. The CDR3 spans 17 residues. Germline lookup yields CDR1 SGHRS and CDR2 YFSETQ. CDR3 nucleotide sequence: TGCGCCAGCAGCAGACGAATGGGGACTAATCCCACCGATACGCAGTATTTT. Residues: CASSRRMGTNPTDTQYF.

The chain links TRBV2 to TRBJ2-5; D call uncertain. The DNA matches TRBJ2-7 better at its end, which makes the J call doubtful. Germline V CDR1 and CDR2: SNHLY, FYNNEI. CDR3 length: 14 amino acids. The chain's CDR3 is CASSQRETTYEQYF. CDR3 bases: TGTGCCAGCAGTCAAAGGGAAACGACCTACGAGCAGTACTTC.

This clone was detected a few times. The V and J genes are TRBV7-9 and TRBJ1-3; D perhaps matches TRBD1 (6 bases). V lost 5 bases to trimming and J lost 4 bases, with 12 bases between them. Germline values: CDR1 SEHNR, CDR2 FQNEAQ (reference sequence). CDR3 size: 14 residues. This chain's CDR3 is CASSPRDIGNTIYF. The CDR3 DNA reads TGTGCCAGCAGCCCGAGGGACATAGGAAACACCATATATTTT.

The CDR3 DNA follows: TGTGCCAGCAGTTACGTAGATACGCAGTATTTT. It yields the protein CASSYVDTQYF. The chain carries TRBV6-6 and TRBJ2-3; D remains unclear. CDR1 and CDR2 (germline): MNHNY, SVGAGI (reference sequence). The CDR3 covers 11 residues. V was pared by 2 bases and J by 5 bases, with 2 bases between.

This chain joins TRBV5-5 and TRBJ2-2; 10 bases map to TRBD2. Germline-derived CDR1 and CDR2 are SGHKS and YYEKEE (reference sequence). The CDR3 totals 17 residues. The V gene end was trimmed by 0 bases and the J gene end by 1 base; junction bases not matched to a gene: 3. The CDR3 nucleotides read TGTGCCAGCAGCTTGGCGCGGACTAGCGGGAACACCGGGGAGCTGTTTTTT. Translation: CASSLARTSGNTGELFF.

The chain carries TRBV4-1 and TRBJ2-1, with D perhaps assigned TRBD1 or TRBD2 (5 bases each). The germline gives CDR1 MGHRA, CDR2 YSYEKL. The CDR3 is 15 amino acids. Trimming stripped 5 bases from V and 0 bases from J, with 11 bases between. CDR3 nucleotides: TGCGCCAGCAGCACGGGGCCAAGCTCCTACAATGAGCAGTTCTTC. As protein: CASSTGPSSYNEQFF.

The CDR3 coding sequence is TGTGCCAGCAGTGATGGGACAGGGGGCGGAGGTGAAAAACTGTTTTTT. As protein: CASSDGTGGGGEKLFF. The rearrangement links TRBV2 to TRBJ1-4; 12 bases match TRBD1. The germline V gene has CDR1 SNHLY and CDR2 FYNNEI. The V segment lost 3 bases and the J segment 7 bases; nucleotides outside the gene matches: 6. This CDR3 contains 16 residues.

This sequence joins TRBV6-1 and TRBJ1-1; 7 nucleotides line up with TRBD1. CDR3 length: 14 residues. Germline V gene sequence: CDR1 MNHNS, CDR2 SASEGT. Trimming took 7 bases from V and 5 from J; bases not matched to a gene: 10. The CDR3 reads CASNADRSGTEAFF. CDR3 nucleotide sequence: TGTGCCAGCAATGCGGACAGGTCGGGGACTGAAGCTTTCTTT.

The rearrangement joins TRBV27 to TRBJ1-2; perhaps TRBD1 as D (6 bases). The germline V gene has CDR1 MNHEY and CDR2 SMNVEV (reference sequence). Trimming pared 3 bases from V and 8 bases from J, leaving 16 bases between. CDR3 length: 14 residues. As DNA, the CDR3 is TGTGCCAGCAGTTTTTCCGGGGGCGGCTCGGGCTACACCTTC. It translates to CASSFSGGGSGYTF.

In this sample, this clone turned up a few times. The rearrangement links TRBV28 to TRBJ1-4, with a weak D call TRBD1 (6 bases). Germline loops: CDR1 MDHEN, CDR2 SYDVKM. The CDR3 runs 14 residues. Deletions cut 6 bases from V and 8 bases from J, with 16 bases between. CDR3 sequence: CASSTWTVGEKLFF. In nucleotides, the CDR3 is TGTGCCAGCAGCACCTGGACAGTCGGGGAAAAACTGTTTTTT.

The gene calls are TRBV14 and TRBJ2-5; possibly TRBD2 for D (6 bases). Trimming stripped 1 base from V and 5 bases from J, with 8 bases between. The CDR3 length is 13 residues. Germline values: CDR1 SGHDN, CDR2 FVKESK. As DNA, the CDR3 is TGTGCCAGCAGCCAAGGGCTAGCGGAGACCCAGTACTTC. Translated, it gives CASSQGLAETQYF.

This sequence joins TRBV13 and TRBJ2-2; no clear D. The CDR3 is 12 amino acids. V lost 3 bases to trimming and J lost 8 bases, with 7 bases between them. Germline V gene data show CDR1 as PRHDT and CDR2 as FYEKMQ (reference sequence). CDR3 residues: CASSLYVGELFF. The DNA for the CDR3 is TGTGCCAGCAGCTTGTACGTTGGGGAGCTGTTTTTT.

The chain uses TRBV10-1 and TRBJ1-1; TRBD1 agrees at 7 bases. Trimming took 5 bases from V and 3 from J; bases not matched to a gene: 9. The CDR3 spans 15 residues. Germline CDR1 WNHNN, CDR2 SYGVQD (reference sequence). Here the CDR3 reads CASSSRQGWDTEAFF. In DNA, the CDR3 is TGCGCCAGCAGTAGCCGACAGGGATGGGACACTGAAGCTTTCTTT.

The chain couples TRBV2 to TRBJ1-5; 7 bases fit TRBD1. Germline V gene data show CDR1 as SNHLY and CDR2 as FYNNEI. The CDR3 spans 13 residues. The ends lost 6 bases at V and 2 bases at J; junction bases unmatched: 1. CDR3 DNA sequence: TGTGCCAGCAGGGGGACAGGCAATCAGCCCCAGCATTTT. This codes for CASRGTGNQPQHF.

The chain couples TRBV2 to TRBJ2-2; D is ambiguous. Germline CDR1 is SNHLY and CDR2 is FYNNEI. V was pared by 7 bases and J by 1 base, with 4 bases between. This CDR3 has 12 residues. The CDR3 DNA sequence: TGTGCCAGCAACCTGAACACCGGGGAGCTGTTTTTT. Translation gives CASNLNTGELFF.

This clone was seen more than once but under ten times. The chain couples TRBV15 to TRBJ1-5, with no clear D. Germline V gene data show CDR1 as LNHNV and CDR2 as YYDKDF (reference sequence). This CDR3 region has 14 residues. Trimming removed 5 bases from V and 7 bases from J, with 15 bases in between. DNA of the CDR3: TGTGCCACCAGCTGGAGCGGGGAGGGCCAGCCCCAGCATTTT. This sequence encodes CATSWSGEGQPQHF.

This chain joins TRBV5-4 and TRBJ1-3, with D maybe TRBD1 (5 bases). V was trimmed by 0 bases and J by 4 bases, leaving 8 bases between them. The CDR3 totals 14 residues. The V gene's germline CDR1 is SGHNT and CDR2 YYREEE (reference sequence). CDR3 sequence: CASSLGGDGNTIYF. As DNA, the CDR3 is TGTGCCAGCAGCTTGGGGGGGGACGGAAACACCATATATTTT. The full variable domain, its missing parts supplied by reference TRBV5-4 and TRBJ1-3, is ETGVTQSPTHLIKTRGQQVTLRCSSQSGHNTVSWYQQALGQGPQFIFQYYREEENGRGNFPPRFSGLQFPNYSSELNVNALELDDSALYLCASSLGGDGNTIYFGEGSWLTVV.

V gene TRBV7-9 combines with J gene TRBJ2-7; TRBD2 agrees at 8 bases. Germline V CDR1 and CDR2: SEHNR, FQNEAQ (reference sequence). The CDR3 spans 15 residues. V lost 1 base to trimming and J lost 3 bases; unmatched junction nucleotides: 5. The CDR3 protein is CASSLVSGGDYEQYF. CDR3 bases: TGTGCCAGCAGCTTAGTCTCCGGGGGGGACTACGAGCAGTACTTC.

This clone was counted between two and nine times. The chain recombines TRBV7-8 with TRBJ1-2; 7 bases agree with TRBD1. V lost 3 bases to trimming and J lost 7 bases; unmatched junction nucleotides: 8. In germline, CDR1 is SGHVS, CDR2 FQNEAQ. The CDR3 runs 14 residues. The CDR3 region has the DNA TGTGCCAGCAGCTTGGAACAGGGGCGGGGTGGCTACACCTTC. This gives the protein CASSLEQGRGGYTF.

This chain joins TRBV7-9 and TRBJ2-3; D ambiguous. CDR1 SEHNR and CDR2 FQNEAQ come from the germline V gene (reference sequence). The V and J ends lost 5 bases and 3 bases respectively, with 9 bases between them. This CDR3 is built from 13 residues. DNA of the CDR3: TGTGCCAGCAGCCGCCTGGGGACAGATACGCAGTATTTT. It specifies CASSRLGTDTQYF. The full variable domain, with the rest looked up from reference TRBV7-9 and TRBJ2-3, is DTGVSQNPRHKITKRGQNVTFRCDPISEHNRLYWYRQTLGQGPEFLTYFQNEAQLEKSRLLSDRFSAERPKGSFSTLEIQRTEQGDSAMYLCASSRLGTDTQYFGPGTRLTVL.